This T cell receptor (beta chain) appears in the sequencing data of a study of T-cell reconstitution after alpha-beta-depleted transplantation in children. A library of TCRbeta sequences, prepared with unique molecular identifiers, was generated. TCRdb redid the calling of the PCR reads with MiXCR, one entry per CDR3 protein. This sample has 500,000 to 600,000 distinct CDR3 sequences, with 27% found just once. The table lists this clonotype with a few counts. The sequence was obtained from a boy less than two years old with Wiskott-Aldrich syndrome, due to receive a stem cell transplant. The source was PBMCs, collected before TCRalphabeta/CD19-depleted stem cell transplant.

The CDR3 nucleotides are TGTGCCAGCAGCCACCCGGGAAAGTGGAACAATGAGCAGTTCTTC. It specifies CASSHPGKWNNEQFF. The chain employs TRBV11-2 and TRBJ2-1; the D gene is possibly TRBD2 (5 bases). The CDR3 length is 15 residues. V gave up 5 bases and J gave up 5 bases, with 16 bases separating them. Germline-derived CDR1 and CDR2 are SGHAT and FQNNGV.